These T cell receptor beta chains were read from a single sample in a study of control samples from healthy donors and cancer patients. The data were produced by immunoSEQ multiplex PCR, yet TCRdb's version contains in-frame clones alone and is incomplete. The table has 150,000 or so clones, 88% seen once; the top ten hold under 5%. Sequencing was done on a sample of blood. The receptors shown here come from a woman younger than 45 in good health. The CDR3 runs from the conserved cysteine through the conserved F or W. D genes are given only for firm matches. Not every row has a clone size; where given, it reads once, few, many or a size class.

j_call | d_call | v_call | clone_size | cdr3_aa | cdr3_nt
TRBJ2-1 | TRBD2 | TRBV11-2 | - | CASSFSGGARYEQFF | TGTGCCAGCAGCTTTAGCGGGGGGGCTAGGTATGAGCAGTTCTTC
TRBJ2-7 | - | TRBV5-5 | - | CASSLGQTPMYEQYF | TGTGCCAGCAGCTTGGGGCAGACACCTATGTACGAGCAGTACTTC
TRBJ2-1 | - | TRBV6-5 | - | CASSYQGGIYNEQFF | TGTGCCAGCAGTTACCAGGGGGGTATCTACAATGAGCAGTTCTTC
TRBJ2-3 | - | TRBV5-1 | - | CASSRPGEADTQYF | TGCGCCAGCAGCCGCCCCGGGGAAGCAGATACGCAGTATTTT
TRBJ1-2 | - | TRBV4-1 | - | CASSQVGVEGYTF | TGCGCCAGCAGCCAAGTAGGGGTTGAGGGCTACACCTTC
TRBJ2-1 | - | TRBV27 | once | CASSTFGNEQFF | TGTGCCAGCAGCACATTTGGCAATGAGCAGTTCTTC
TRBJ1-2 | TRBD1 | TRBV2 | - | CAGGQGAYGYTF | TGTGCCGGCGGACAGGGGGCGTATGGCTACACCTTC
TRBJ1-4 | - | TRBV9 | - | CASSPSYNEKLFF | TGTGCCAGCAGCCCGAGCTATAATGAAAAACTGTTTTTT
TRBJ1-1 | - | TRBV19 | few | CASQSGANTEAFF | TGTGCCAGTCAATCAGGGGCTAACACTGAAGCTTTCTTT
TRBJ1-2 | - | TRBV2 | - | CASSVGQTWGYTF | TGTGCCAGCAGTGTAGGTCAAACGTGGGGCTACACCTTC
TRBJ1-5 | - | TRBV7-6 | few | CASSSGPSNQPQHF | TGTGCCAGCAGCTCCGGACCTAGCAATCAGCCCCAGCATTTT
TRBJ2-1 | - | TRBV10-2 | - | CASSGWTAHSYNEQFF | TGCGCCAGCAGTGGTTGGACAGCCCACTCCTACAATGAGCAGTTCTTC
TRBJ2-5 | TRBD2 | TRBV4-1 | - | CASSQDEGLAETQYF | TGCGCCAGCAGCCAAGATGAGGGACTAGCGGAGACCCAGTACTTC
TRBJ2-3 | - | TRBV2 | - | CASKSRGGTDTQYF | TGTGCCAGCAAGAGCAGGGGAGGCACAGATACGCAGTATTTT
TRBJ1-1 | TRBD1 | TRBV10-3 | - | CAISELEAGGKTEAFF | TGTGCCATCAGTGAGTTAGAGGCAGGGGGGAAAACTGAAGCTTTCTTT
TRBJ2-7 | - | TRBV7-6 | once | CASSLADQDEQYF | TGTGCCAGCAGCTTAGCAGATCAGGACGAGCAGTACTTC
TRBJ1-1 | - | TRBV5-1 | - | CASSLGNIAEAFF | TGCGCCAGCAGCTTGGGTAATATAGCTGAAGCTTTCTTT
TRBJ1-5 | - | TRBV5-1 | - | CASSPSGDSTQPQHF | TGCGCCAGCAGCCCCTCTGGTGACTCGACTCAGCCCCAGCATTTT
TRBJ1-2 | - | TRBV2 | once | CASSPDRGYTF | TGTGCCAGCAGTCCGGATCGCGGCTACACCTTC
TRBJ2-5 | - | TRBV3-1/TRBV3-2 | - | CASSFVLADQETQYF | TGTGCCAGCAGCTTTGTATTAGCGGATCAAGAGACCCAGTACTTC
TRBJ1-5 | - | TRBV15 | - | CATSIWGSNQPQHF | TGTGCCACCAGCATATGGGGTAGCAATCAGCCCCAGCATTTT
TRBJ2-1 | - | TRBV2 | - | CASSADGYSYNEQFF | TGTGCCAGCAGTGCCGACGGGTACTCCTACAATGAGCAGTTCTTC
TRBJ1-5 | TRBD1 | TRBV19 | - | CASSIVTGNQPQHF | TGTGCCAGTAGTATAGTGACAGGGAATCAGCCCCAGCATTTT
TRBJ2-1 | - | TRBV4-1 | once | CASSQVQASVDYNEQFF | TGCGCCAGCAGCCAAGTGCAGGCTAGCGTGGATTACAATGAGCAGTTCTTC
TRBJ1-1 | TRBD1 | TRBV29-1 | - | CSVAGQANTEAFF | TGCAGCGTTGCGGGACAGGCAAACACTGAAGCTTTCTTT
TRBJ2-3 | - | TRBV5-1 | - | CASSLPTTLGDTDTQYF | TGCGCCAGCAGCTTGCCGACCACACTAGGAGACACAGATACGCAGTATTTT
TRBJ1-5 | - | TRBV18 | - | CASSPTGHYSNQPQHF | TGTGCCAGCTCACCAACAGGCCATTATAGCAATCAGCCCCAGCATTTT
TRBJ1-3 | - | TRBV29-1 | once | CSVEERVSGNTIYF | TGCAGCGTTGAAGAGAGAGTTTCTGGAAACACCATATATTTT
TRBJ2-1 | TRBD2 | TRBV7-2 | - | CASRKAGFANEQFF | TGTGCCAGCAGGAAAGCGGGGTTTGCGAATGAGCAGTTCTTC
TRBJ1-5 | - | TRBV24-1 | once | CATSHRDSNQPQHF | TGTGCCACCAGCCACCGGGACAGCAATCAGCCCCAGCATTTT